The clone carrying this T cell receptor (beta chain) was seen ten or more times. Alpha- and beta-chain coverage of first-strand cDNA came from TRAV- and TRBV-specific primers. Over approximately 20 PCR cycles, TCRs were amplified from a constant-region primer and V-primer adapter. It was by in vitro transcription that isolated mRNA was amplified. TCRdb re-derived calls from the reads in MiXCR, one entry per CDR3 protein. The data show tens of thousands of distinct CDR3 sequences, 30% to 35% seen once. This sample is drawn from a study of low-dose radiotherapy and immunotherapy resistance in tumors. Overall study: Aspirin 300 mg, taken orally and daily, was given to patients for four cycles from cycle 1 day 1.

Germline lookup yields CDR1 MDHEN and CDR2 SYDVKM. V lost 5 bases to trimming and J lost 9 bases; unmatched junction nucleotides: 11. This CDR3 is 16 amino acids long. Specified time point: before trial treatment. Enrollment required an advanced solid tumor negative for tumor-infiltrating lymphocytes. The source of this sequence is a male donor with gallbladder cancer. Specimen: PBMCs, collected before treatment. This chain links TRBV28 with TRBJ2-3; 13 nucleotides align to TRBD2. For the CDR3, the DNA is TGTGCCAGCAGTACGATTACTAGCGGGAGGGGGAGCACGCAGTATTTT. Residues: CASSTITSGRGSTQYF. The entire variable domain, with the rest obtained from reference TRBV28 and TRBJ2-3, is as follows: DVKVTQSSRYLVKRTGEKVFLECVQDMDHENMFWYRQDPGLGLRLIYFSYDVKMKEKGDIPEGYSVSREKKERFSLILESASTNQTSMYLCASSTITSGRGSTQYFGPGTRLTVL.